A single sample is the source of the 7 T cell receptor beta chains below, sequenced in a study of cytomegalovirus exposure and HLA in healthy donors. The PCR made use of 60 Vbeta and 13 Jbeta primers. Measured with immunoSEQ multiplex PCR; TCRdb has only the in-frame clones, and not every one. The table shows more than 100,000 clones, with 65% to 85% occurring only once. Sequencing was carried out using PBMCs. The receptors were gathered from a man between 45 and 60 years old in good health and CMV-seronegative.

The CDR3 is CASSEGRGKGQPQHF. The CDR3 DNA follows: TGTGCCAGCAGTGAGGGCAGGGGAAAAGGCCAGCCCCAGCATTTT. The V call is TRBV2, the J call TRBJ1-5; the D gene is possibly TRBD1 (6 bases). Per germline, CDR1 SNHLY and CDR2 FYNNEI. This CDR3 is 15 amino acids long. V gave up 3 bases and J gave up 7 bases, with 16 bases separating them.

This clone has only one observation. This chain joins TRBV6-5 and TRBJ2-7, with D possibly TRBD1 on 5 matching bases. The CDR3 totals 14 residues. V was trimmed by 9 bases and J by 5 bases, leaving 20 bases between them. Germline V gives CDR1 MNHEY, CDR2 SVGAGI. In DNA form, the CDR3 reads TGTGCCAGTGAAGGGCAGGGAAGTAGGCACGAGCAGTACTTC. It codes for CASEGQGSRHEQYF.

V is TRBV5-6 and J is TRBJ2-1, with TRBD1 identical over 7 bases. Per germline, CDR1 SGHDT and CDR2 YYEEEE. The CDR3 consists of 11 residues. After removal of 0 bases from V and 14 bases from J, the junction contained 2 bases not matched to a gene. As DNA, the CDR3 is TGTGCCAGCAGCTTGGGGACAGGAAAGTTCTTC. It specifies CASSLGTGKFF. The full variable domain, with the rest looked up from reference TRBV5-6 and TRBJ2-1, is DAGVTQSPTHLIKTRGQQVTLRCSPKSGHDTVSWYQQALGQGPQFIFQYYEEEERQRGNFPDRFSGHQFPNYSSELNVNALLLGDSALYLCASSLGTGKFFGPGTRLTVL.

This clone was recorded only once. V is TRBV10-1 and J is TRBJ2-3, with a tentative D call TRBD2 (5 bases). V lost 3 bases and J 3 bases, leaving 7 bases between the germline ends. CDR3 size: 13 residues. The germline CDR1 and CDR2 sequences are WNHNN and SYGVQD (reference sequence). The CDR3 DNA reads as TGCGCCAGCAGTGAACTAGAAACAGATACGCAGTATTTT. This translates into CASSELETDTQYF.

This clone is a singleton in its sample. The chain has TRBV18 and TRBJ1-5; D remains unclear. Germline V lookup: CDR1 KGHSH, CDR2 LQKENI. The CDR3 is 13 amino acids. Trimming took off 6 bases at V and 7 bases at J, with 13 bases between the two ends. The CDR3 DNA is TGTGCCAGCTCCTACGGGAGCGGGCAGCCCCAGCATTTT. It is translated as CASSYGSGQPQHF. Combining the CDR3 with reference TRBV18 and TRBJ1-5 gives the whole variable domain NAGVMQNPRHLVRRRGQEARLRCSPMKGHSHVYWYRQLPEEGLKFMVYLQKENIIDESGMPKERFSAEFPKEGPSILRIQQVVRGDSAAYFCASSYGSGQPQHFGDGTRLSIL.

V and J are TRBV7-3 and TRBJ2-7; 8 bases agree with TRBD1. This CDR3 spans 15 amino acids. Losses at the gene ends were 2 bases for V and 3 bases for J; bases not matched to a gene: 6. Germline values: CDR1 SGHTA, CDR2 FQGTGA. CDR3: CASSLGTGQGYEQYF. CDR3 sequence (DNA): TGTGCCAGCAGCTTAGGAACCGGACAGGGCTACGAGCAGTACTTC.

The rearrangement uses TRBV28 and TRBJ2-1, with 7 bases fitting TRBD1. The CDR3 consists of 16 residues. The germline V gene encodes CDR1 MDHEN and CDR2 SYDVKM. Trimming took 3 bases from V and 0 from J; bases not matched to a gene: 5. CDR3: CASSLYRGISYNEQFF. The DNA for the CDR3 is TGTGCCAGCAGTTTGTACAGGGGAATCTCCTACAATGAGCAGTTCTTC.